This T cell receptor (beta chain) derives from a study of blood T cell repertoires in COVID-19. Study overall: Acute-phase and convalescent COVID-19 samples originated in the United States, Italy and Spain. Sources were T cells, B-cell-depleted T cells, or PBMCs; the material itself was cDNA or gDNA.

Original analysis: Reference gene primers were amplified, and this amplification served to estimate nucleated cell counts. Sequencing used immunoSEQ multiplex PCR; TCRdb keeps in-frame clones, though not all of them. Clone size and the V and J calls come from that table; the DNA yielded D and trimming. This table holds roughly 100,000 clones, more than 85% found once. What was sequenced was peripheral blood. The sequence came from a young man with acute or convalescent COVID-19.

CDR3 nucleotides: TGTGCCAGCACCCCGGCTCAGGGCCCCAATCAGCCCCAGCATTTT. It codes for CASTPAQGPNQPQHF. J is TRBJ1-5 and V is TRBV6-2 or TRBV6-3; possible D gene TRBD1, 5 bases. The germline V and J ends were trimmed by 7 bases and 3 bases, with 16 bases remaining between them. The CDR3 loop spans 15 amino acids. The germline CDR1 and CDR2 sequences are MNHEY and SVGEGT.